What follows are 10 T cell receptor beta chains derived from one specimen sequenced in a study of blood T cell repertoires in COVID-19. Libraries were prepared by immunoSEQ multiplex PCR; TCRdb keeps only in-frame clonotypes and omits some of them. The data show roughly 300,000 clones, with about nine tenths seen just once and over 9.5% held by the top ten. Sequenced input: PBMCs or T cells enriched from blood (not recorded which). Every receptor here comes from a woman aged 18-30 years who had recovered from COVID-19.

This chain links TRBV5-1 with TRBJ1-1; weak D call: TRBD1 (5 bases). Trimming pared 1 base from V and 1 base from J, leaving 11 bases between. Germline CDR1 is SGHRS and CDR2 is YFSETQ. This CDR3 has 15 residues. The CDR3 reads CASSLTGTPNTEAFF. The CDR3 coding sequence is TGCGCCAGCAGCTTGACCGGGACTCCGAACACTGAAGCTTTCTTT. The variable domain in full, completed from reference TRBV5-1 and TRBJ1-1, reads KAGVTQTPRYLIKTRGQQVTLSCSPISGHRSVSWYQQTPGQGLQFLFEYFSETQRNKGNFPGRFSGRQFSNSRSEMNVSTLELGDSALYLCASSLTGTPNTEAFFGQGTRLTVV.

The V and J genes are TRBV5-1 and TRBJ2-2, with 8 bases matching TRBD1. This CDR3 has 14 residues. V was pared by 4 bases and J by 5 bases, with 4 bases of the junction left unmatched. Germline values: CDR1 SGHRS, CDR2 YFSETQ. The CDR3 here is CASSLGQETGELFF. The CDR3 DNA reads TGCGCCAGCAGCCTGGGACAGGAGACCGGGGAGCTGTTTTTT.

The chain links TRBV19 to TRBJ1-1, with 7 nucleotides matching TRBD1. Germline assignment: CDR1 LNHDA and CDR2 SQIVND (reference sequence). The J segment lost 0 bases and the V segment lost 3 bases, leaving 4 bases of the junction unmatched. The CDR3 contains 15 residues. The CDR3, as DNA: TGTGCCAGTAGTATGACAGGGCCTATGAACACTGAAGCTTTCTTT. The encoded protein is CASSMTGPMNTEAFF.

The chain uses TRBV6-6 and TRBJ1-1, with D tentatively TRBD1 (6 bases). V was shortened by 9 bases and J by 8 bases, with 13 bases between the two germline ends. The CDR3 sequence is 11 residues long. Germline loops: CDR1 MNHNY, CDR2 SVGAGI (reference sequence). In DNA, the CDR3 is TGTGCCAGTTACAGGGAAGGGGAAGCTTTCTTT. It translates to CASYREGEAFF.

The chain has TRBV3-1 (or the pseudogene TRBV3-2) and TRBJ2-1; D is unclear. V was shortened by 1 base and J by 6 bases, with 7 bases between the two germline ends. Per germline, CDR1 LGHDT and CDR2 YNNKEL (reference sequence). The CDR3 totals 13 residues. DNA of the CDR3: TGTGCCAGCAGCCAAGCGGTAACCAATGAGCAGTTCTTC. It specifies CASSQAVTNEQFF.

The chain carries TRBV5-6 and TRBJ2-1, with 13 bases that match TRBD2. Germline V gene data show CDR1 as SGHDT and CDR2 as YYEEEE. Germline trimming cut 4 bases from V and 9 bases from J; bases unmatched to any gene: 7. This CDR3 spans 15 amino acids. For the CDR3, the DNA is TGTGCCAGCAGCCCCCCCACTAGCGGGAGGGGTGAGCAGTTCTTC. Its protein is CASSPPTSGRGEQFF.

The rearrangement links TRBV7-9 to TRBJ1-2, with D maybe TRBD1 (6 bases). This CDR3 comprises 14 residues. The germline CDR1 and CDR2 sequences are SEHNR and FQNEAQ (reference sequence). The ends were cut back, 7 bases at V and 4 bases at J, with 16 bases in the middle. CDR3 in amino acids: CASTLTQGRYGYTF. CDR3 sequence (DNA): TGTGCCAGCACCCTTACTCAGGGGCGCTATGGCTACACCTTC. The variable domain in full, completed from reference TRBV7-9 and TRBJ1-2, reads DTGVSQNPRHKITKRGQNVTFRCDPISEHNRLYWYRQTLGQGPEFLTYFQNEAQLEKSRLLSDRFSAERPKGSFSTLEIQRTEQGDSAMYLCASTLTQGRYGYTFGSGTRLTVV.

The chain uses TRBV5-5 and TRBJ2-5, with D unresolved. This CDR3 contains 12 residues. The germline gives CDR1 SGHKS, CDR2 YYEKEE (reference sequence). The V and J ends lost 2 bases and 3 bases respectively, with 5 bases between them. In nucleotides, the CDR3 is TGTGCCAGCAGCTTCCAGGAAGAGACCCAGTACTTC. It specifies CASSFQEETQYF.

The rearrangement links TRBV19 to TRBJ2-1, with no clear D. The germline CDR1 and CDR2 sequences are LNHDA and SQIVND (reference sequence). This CDR3 contains 14 residues. Trimming cost V 11 bases and J 4 bases, with 18 bases left between them. The CDR3 DNA follows: TGTGCCCCTAGTGAGGTAGCACTGTACAATGAGCAGTTCTTC. Its protein is CAPSEVALYNEQFF.

The rearrangement uses TRBV21-1 and TRBJ2-7; the table's TRBD1 call for D was not verified on the DNA. TRBV21-1 is recorded as a pseudogene. The CDR3 consists of 15 residues. The chain's CDR3 is CASSKGDRKGGEQYF. The CDR3 DNA sequence: TGTGCCAGCAGCAAAGGCGACAGGAAAGGAGGCGAGCAGTACTTC.